Following are 22 T cell receptor beta chains from one sample sequenced in a study of T cells after yellow fever vaccination. TCRdb called the 5' RACE reads again in MiXCR, with one record for every CDR3 protein. The sample lists 500,000 to 650,000 distinct CDR3 sequences, about a sixth occurring once. Sequencing was performed on PBMCs, taken 5 days after the first yellow fever vaccination. The receptors come from a man between 18 and 35 years old who received the YFV17D yellow fever vaccine.

The rearrangement joins TRBV14 to TRBJ1-1, with D unresolved. V lost 4 bases and J lost 4, with 16 bases in between. Germline CDR1 SGHDN, CDR2 FVKESK. The CDR3 is 15 amino acids. The CDR3: CASSLPGSTGTEAFF. In DNA form, the CDR3 reads TGTGCCAGCAGCCTACCAGGATCGACTGGCACTGAAGCTTTCTTT.

V usage is TRBV7-9 and J usage is TRBJ2-3, with no clear D. CDR1 is SEHNR, CDR2 FQNEAQ, per germline (reference sequence). CDR3 size: 10 residues. Trimming pared 5 bases from V and 8 bases from J, leaving 5 bases between. The chain's CDR3 is CASSGFTQYF. The CDR3 DNA reads TGTGCCAGCAGCGGATTTACGCAGTATTTT.

This clonotype was observed a few times. The chain is built from TRBV4-3 and TRBJ2-1; 9 bases map to TRBD1. The CDR3 covers 15 residues. Losses at the gene ends were 1 base for V and 8 bases for J; bases not matched to a gene: 6. Germline CDR1 reads LGHNA; CDR2 reads YSLEER. The CDR3 is CASSQGPGQGDEQFF. The CDR3 region has the DNA TGCGCCAGCAGCCAAGGTCCGGGACAGGGCGATGAGCAGTTCTTC.

This clonotype appeared a few times. This CDR3 is CASSSNLRPLHF. Written as DNA, the CDR3 is TGTGCCAGCAGTAGTAATCTCCGGCCCCTCCACTTT. The chain uses TRBV7-9 and TRBJ1-6; D not resolved. Germline-derived CDR1 and CDR2 are SEHNR and FQNEAQ (reference sequence). V was pared by 6 bases and J by 13 bases, with 13 bases between. CDR3 length: 12 residues.

This clonotype turned up a few times. This chain joins TRBV2 and TRBJ2-5; D is ambiguous. The CDR3 contains 14 residues. Trimming removed 0 bases from V and 2 bases from J, with 7 bases in between. Germline CDR1 reads SNHLY; CDR2 reads FYNNEI. CDR3 amino acids: CASSEAHGQETQYF. The CDR3 DNA follows: TGTGCCAGCAGTGAAGCGCACGGGCAAGAGACCCAGTACTTC.

This clonotype was observed many times. V usage is TRBV5-4 and J usage is TRBJ2-7, with TRBD2 matching 10 bases. The CDR3 loop spans 15 amino acids. Germline V gives CDR1 SGHNT, CDR2 YYREEE (reference sequence). J gave up 3 bases and V 4 bases, and 7 bases lay outside the gene matches. The CDR3 region is CASSQHSGGIYEQYF. CDR3 nucleotides: TGTGCCAGCAGCCAACATAGCGGGGGGATCTACGAGCAGTACTTC.

Only a few counts were recorded for this clonotype. This chain links TRBV30 with TRBJ2-1; possibly TRBD1 or TRBD2 for D (5 bases each). Germline V lookup: CDR1 GTSNPN, CDR2 SVGIG (reference sequence). The CDR3 is made up of 12 amino acids. V was cut by 1 base and J by 9 bases, with 10 bases left in between. The CDR3 reads CAWSASGPEQFF. In DNA form, the CDR3 reads TGTGCCTGGAGTGCCTCGGGACCTGAGCAGTTCTTC.

There are many counts of this clonotype. V usage is TRBV4-2 and J usage is TRBJ1-3; D uncertain. The CDR3 length is 15 residues. Germline V gene data show CDR1 as LGHNA and CDR2 as YNFKEQ. Trimming took off 1 base at V and 0 bases at J, with 7 bases between the two ends. The CDR3 coding sequence is TGTGCCAGCAGCCAAGGAGGTTACTCTGGAAACACCATATATTTT. Protein sequence: CASSQGGYSGNTIYF.

The chain uses TRBV6-2 or TRBV6-3 and TRBJ2-1; D remains unclear. CDR3 size: 15 residues. Trimming removed 5 bases from V and 6 bases from J, with 17 bases in between. Germline CDR1 is MNHEY and CDR2 is SVGEGT. This CDR3 reads CASSHRQVVGNEQFF. The CDR3 DNA follows: TGTGCCAGCAGTCACCGCCAGGTGGTTGGCAATGAGCAGTTCTTC.

This chain connects TRBV4-3 to TRBJ2-1, with 10 bases matching TRBD2. Losses at the gene ends were 2 bases for V and 2 bases for J; bases not matched to a gene: 9. This CDR3 has 18 amino acids. Germline V gives CDR1 LGHNA, CDR2 YSLEER. The CDR3 DNA is TGCGCCAGCAGCCAACCCCCCCCGAGCGGGGGGGCCTACAATGAGCAGTTCTTC. It specifies CASSQPPPSGGAYNEQFF.

The chain is built from TRBV5-1 and TRBJ1-1, with TRBD1 matching over 8 bases. CDR1 SGHRS and CDR2 YFSETQ come from the germline V gene. The CDR3 contains 15 residues. V lost 4 bases to trimming and J lost 11 bases; unmatched junction nucleotides: 16. CDR3 region: CASSPHRVQGAQAFF. DNA of the CDR3: TGCGCCAGCAGCCCCCACCGGGTGCAGGGGGCTCAGGCTTTCTTT. The full variable domain, with the rest looked up from reference TRBV5-1 and TRBJ1-1, is KAGVTQTPRYLIKTRGQQVTLSCSPISGHRSVSWYQQTPGQGLQFLFEYFSETQRNKGNFPGRFSGRQFSNSRSEMNVSTLELGDSALYLCASSPHRVQGAQAFFGQGTRLTVV.

This clonotype was seen only a few times. The chain joins TRBV7-6 to TRBJ2-5, with TRBD2 as a possible D gene (6 bases). Germline-derived CDR1 and CDR2 are SGHVS and FNYEAQ. The V gene lost 5 bases and the J gene lost 5 bases, with 12 bases spanning the gap. This CDR3 is built from 13 residues. The CDR3 sequence: CASSVGLRETQYF. The CDR3, as DNA: TGTGCCAGCAGCGTGGGACTTAGGGAGACCCAGTACTTC.

This clonotype was picked up a small number of times. The chain uses TRBV3-1 and TRBJ2-7; D possibly corresponds to TRBD1 (5 bases). Germline V gene lookup returns CDR1 LGHDT and CDR2 YNNKEL (reference sequence). The CDR3 loop spans 16 amino acids. V shed 4 bases and J shed 3 bases, with 19 bases lying between them. For the CDR3, the DNA is TGTGCCAGCAGCCGCAACCCCCAGGGTGAGGACTACGAGCAGTACGTC. Protein sequence: CASSRNPQGEDYEQYV.

The chain carries TRBV7-8 and TRBJ1-5; the D gene is possibly TRBD1 (6 bases). V was shortened by 3 bases and J by 0 bases, with 9 bases between the two germline ends. The length of the CDR3 is 15 residues. Germline lookup yields CDR1 SGHVS and CDR2 FQNEAQ. The chain's CDR3 is CASSFLTGSNQPQHF. The DNA of the CDR3 is TGTGCCAGCAGCTTCCTGACAGGTAGCAATCAGCCCCAGCATTTT. Full variable domain (outside the CDR3, taken from reference TRBV7-8 and TRBJ1-5): GAGVSQSPRYKVAKRGQDVALRCDPISGHVSLFWYQQALGQGPEFLTYFQNEAQLDKSGLPSDRFFAERPEGSVSTLKIQRTQQEDSAVYLCASSFLTGSNQPQHFGDGTRLSIL.

This rearrangement joins TRBV7-9 to TRBJ2-2; D is perhaps TRBD2 (6 bases). The V gene lost 6 bases and the J gene lost 0 bases, with 14 bases spanning the gap. The CDR3 is 16 amino acids. Germline CDR1 SEHNR, CDR2 FQNEAQ (reference sequence). CDR3 protein: CASSSAGYANTGELFF. DNA for the CDR3: TGTGCCAGCAGTTCTGCGGGGTACGCGAACACCGGGGAGCTGTTTTTT.

There are a few counts of this clonotype. This chain joins TRBV4-3 and TRBJ2-3, with 9 bases lining up with TRBD2. Germline V gives CDR1 LGHNA, CDR2 YSLEER. The CDR3 has 16 amino acids. V trimming: 4 bases; J trimming: 1 base; junction bases outside the gene matches: 6. This chain's CDR3 is CASSRISGGRTDTQYF. The CDR3 region has the DNA TGCGCCAGCAGCCGCATTAGCGGGGGCCGCACAGATACGCAGTATTTT.

The V gene is TRBV4-1, the J gene TRBJ2-3; 15 nucleotides align to TRBD2. Germline CDR1 MGHRA, CDR2 YSYEKL. With 3 bases clipped from V and 2 bases from J, the junction kept 6 bases outside the gene matches. This CDR3 has 18 amino acids. CDR3 region: CASSHGLAGGPNTDTQYF. The DNA for the CDR3 is TGCGCCAGCAGCCATGGACTAGCGGGGGGGCCCAACACAGATACGCAGTATTTT.

The rearrangement uses TRBV18 and TRBJ1-1; 8 bases match TRBD1. Looked up from germline, CDR1 is KGHSH and CDR2 is LQKENI. Unmatched junction bases numbered 5, after V lost 4 bases and J lost 1 base. The CDR3 extends over 15 amino acids. This chain's CDR3 is CASSRRQGTNTEAFF. CDR3 DNA: TGTGCCAGCTCACGTCGACAGGGGACGAACACTGAAGCTTTCTTT.

The chain carries TRBV4-1 and TRBJ1-1; 10 bases agree with TRBD1. The CDR3 is 14 amino acids. Trimming cost V 3 bases and J 8 bases; bases outside gene matches: 6. The germline gives CDR1 MGHRA, CDR2 YSYEKL. In nucleotides, the CDR3 is TGCGCCAGCAGCCAGACAGGGGGCAATGGAGAAGCTTTCTTT. The encoded protein is CASSQTGGNGEAFF.

This clonotype occurred a few times. The gene calls are TRBV10-3 and TRBJ1-4; weak D call: TRBD1 (6 bases). The CDR3 contains 13 residues. CDR1 is ENHRY, CDR2 SYGVKD, per germline. Trimming shortened V by 4 bases and J by 5 bases, and 8 bases separated the two germline ends. The CDR3 DNA follows: TGTGCCATCAGTGGGCAGGGGAATGAAAAACTGTTTTTT. The encoded protein is CAISGQGNEKLFF.

There are a few counts of this clonotype. The chain combines TRBV4-3 with TRBJ1-2; a weak D match, TRBD1 (6 bases). Looked up from germline, CDR1 is LGHNA and CDR2 is YSLEER. Deletions cut 4 bases from V and 3 bases from J, with 15 bases between. The CDR3 is made up of 15 amino acids. In DNA, the CDR3 is TGCGCCAGCAGCCCCCGGGGCAGGGGACACTATGGCTACACCTTC. Protein sequence: CASSPRGRGHYGYTF.

The CDR3 DNA is TGTGCCAGCAAAAGTGCTGGGGCCGGGGTGAACACTGAAGCTTTCTTT. Translated: CASKSAGAGVNTEAFF. The chain recombines TRBV6-1 with TRBJ1-1, with D possibly being TRBD1 (5 bases). The CDR3 extends over 16 amino acids. Trimming removed 7 bases at V and 0 bases at J, with 18 bases between. Germline-derived CDR1 and CDR2 are MNHNS and SASEGT.